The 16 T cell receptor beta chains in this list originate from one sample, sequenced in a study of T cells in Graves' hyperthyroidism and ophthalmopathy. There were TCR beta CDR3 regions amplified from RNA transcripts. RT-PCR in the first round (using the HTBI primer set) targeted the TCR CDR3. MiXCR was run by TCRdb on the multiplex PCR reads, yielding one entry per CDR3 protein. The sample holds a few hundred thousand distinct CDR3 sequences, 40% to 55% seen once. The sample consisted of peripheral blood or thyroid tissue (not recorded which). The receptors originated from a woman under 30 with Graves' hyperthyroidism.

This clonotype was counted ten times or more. CDR3 sequence (DNA): TGTGCCAGCAGCCGGCGGACAGCGGGAGCTTTCTTT. Amino acids: CASSRRTAGAFF. This rearrangement joins TRBV5-6 to TRBJ1-1, with D possibly being TRBD1 (6 bases). The CDR3 has 12 amino acids. From germline, CDR1 is SGHDT and CDR2 YYEEEE. V lost 4 bases and J lost 10, with 14 bases in between.

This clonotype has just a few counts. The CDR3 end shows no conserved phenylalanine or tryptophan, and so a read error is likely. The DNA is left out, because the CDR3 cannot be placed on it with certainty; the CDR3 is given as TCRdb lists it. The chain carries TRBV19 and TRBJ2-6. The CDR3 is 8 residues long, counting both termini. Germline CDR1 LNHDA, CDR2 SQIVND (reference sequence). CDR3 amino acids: CASSPWTS.

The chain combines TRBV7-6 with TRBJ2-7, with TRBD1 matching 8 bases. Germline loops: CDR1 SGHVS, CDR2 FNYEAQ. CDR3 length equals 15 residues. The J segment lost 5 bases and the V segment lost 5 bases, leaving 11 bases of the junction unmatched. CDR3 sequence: CASSPNGGQVDEQYF. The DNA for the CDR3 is TGTGCCAGCAGCCCTAACGGGGGACAGGTCGACGAGCAGTACTTC.

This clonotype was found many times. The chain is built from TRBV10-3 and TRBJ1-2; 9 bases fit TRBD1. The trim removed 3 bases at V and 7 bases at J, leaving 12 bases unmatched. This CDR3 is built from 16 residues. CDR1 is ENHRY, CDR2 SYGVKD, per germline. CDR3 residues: CAISDPIAGTGSGYTF. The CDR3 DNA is TGTGCCATCAGTGATCCTATTGCCGGGACAGGGTCTGGCTACACCTTC.

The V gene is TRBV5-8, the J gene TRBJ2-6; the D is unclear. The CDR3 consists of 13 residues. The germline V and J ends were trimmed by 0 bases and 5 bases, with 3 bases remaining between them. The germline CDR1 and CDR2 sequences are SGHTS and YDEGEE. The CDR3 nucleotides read TGTGCCAGCAGCTTGGACAGGGCCAACGTCCTGACTTTC. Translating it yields CASSLDRANVLTF.

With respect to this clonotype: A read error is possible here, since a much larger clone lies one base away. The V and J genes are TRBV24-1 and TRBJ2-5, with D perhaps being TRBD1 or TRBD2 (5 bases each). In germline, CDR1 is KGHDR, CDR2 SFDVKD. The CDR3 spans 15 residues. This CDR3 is CAWSSPLGQGEAQYF. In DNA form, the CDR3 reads TGTGCCTGGAGTTCCCCTCTTGGGCAGGGAGAGGCCCAGTACTTC.

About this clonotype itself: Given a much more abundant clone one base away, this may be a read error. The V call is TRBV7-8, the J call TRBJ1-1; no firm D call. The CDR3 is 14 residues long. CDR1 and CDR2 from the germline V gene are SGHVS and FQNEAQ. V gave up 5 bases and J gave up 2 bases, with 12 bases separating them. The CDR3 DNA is TGTGCCAGCAGCCCCCACGGAGCTAACACTGAAGCTTTCTTT. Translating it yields CASSPHGANTEAFF.

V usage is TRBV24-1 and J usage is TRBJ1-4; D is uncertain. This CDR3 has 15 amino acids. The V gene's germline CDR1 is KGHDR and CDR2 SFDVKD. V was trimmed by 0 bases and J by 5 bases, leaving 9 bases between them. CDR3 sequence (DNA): TGTGCCACCAGTGATTTGCAATTGCACAATGAAAAACTGTTTTTT. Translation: CATSDLQLHNEKLFF.

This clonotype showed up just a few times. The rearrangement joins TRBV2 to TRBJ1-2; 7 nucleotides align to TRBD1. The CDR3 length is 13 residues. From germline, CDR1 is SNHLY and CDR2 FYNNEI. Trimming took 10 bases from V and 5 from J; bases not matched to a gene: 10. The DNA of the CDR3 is TGTGCCACCTCAGGGACAGCGCAATATGGCTACACCTTC. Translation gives CATSGTAQYGYTF.

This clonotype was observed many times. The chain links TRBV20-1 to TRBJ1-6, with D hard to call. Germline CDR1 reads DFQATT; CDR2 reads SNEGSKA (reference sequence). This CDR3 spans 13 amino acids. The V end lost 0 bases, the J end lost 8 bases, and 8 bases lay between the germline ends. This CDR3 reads CSARDWRDSPLHF. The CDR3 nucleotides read TGCAGTGCTAGAGATTGGAGGGATTCACCCCTCCACTTT.

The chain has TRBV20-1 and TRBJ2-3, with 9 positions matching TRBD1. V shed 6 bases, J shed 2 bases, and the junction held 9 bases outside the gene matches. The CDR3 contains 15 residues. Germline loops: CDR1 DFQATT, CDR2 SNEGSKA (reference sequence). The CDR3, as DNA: TGCAGTGCGTCGCTTGGGACAGGGAACACAGATACGCAGTATTTT. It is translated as CSASLGTGNTDTQYF.

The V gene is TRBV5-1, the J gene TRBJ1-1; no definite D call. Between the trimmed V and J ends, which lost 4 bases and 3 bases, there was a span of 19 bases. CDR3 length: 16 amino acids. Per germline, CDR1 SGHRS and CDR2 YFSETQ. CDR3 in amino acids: CASSPRPTPEDTEAFF. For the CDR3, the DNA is TGCGCCAGCAGCCCCCGCCCCACCCCAGAAGACACTGAAGCTTTCTTT.

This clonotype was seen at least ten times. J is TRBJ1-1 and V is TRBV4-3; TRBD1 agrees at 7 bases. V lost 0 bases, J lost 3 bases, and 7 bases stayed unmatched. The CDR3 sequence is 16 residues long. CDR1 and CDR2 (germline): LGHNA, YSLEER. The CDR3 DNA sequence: TGCGCCAGCAGCCAAGATTCGACAGGGTACTACACTGAAGCTTTCTTT. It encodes CASSQDSTGYYTEAFF.

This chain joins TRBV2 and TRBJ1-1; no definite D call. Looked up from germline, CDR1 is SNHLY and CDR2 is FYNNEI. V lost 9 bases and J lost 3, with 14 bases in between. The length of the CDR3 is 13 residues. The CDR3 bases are TGTGCCAGTGCTATGCAGCATTACACTGAAGCTTTCTTT. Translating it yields CASAMQHYTEAFF.

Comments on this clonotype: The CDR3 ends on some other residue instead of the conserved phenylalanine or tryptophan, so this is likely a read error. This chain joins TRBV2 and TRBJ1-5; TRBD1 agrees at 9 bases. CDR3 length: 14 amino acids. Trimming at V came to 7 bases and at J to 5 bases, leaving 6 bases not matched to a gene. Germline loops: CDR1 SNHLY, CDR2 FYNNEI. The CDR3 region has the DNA TGTGCCAGCATTAGGACAGGGGTCTATCAGCCCCAGCATTAT. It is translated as CASIRTGVYQPQHY.

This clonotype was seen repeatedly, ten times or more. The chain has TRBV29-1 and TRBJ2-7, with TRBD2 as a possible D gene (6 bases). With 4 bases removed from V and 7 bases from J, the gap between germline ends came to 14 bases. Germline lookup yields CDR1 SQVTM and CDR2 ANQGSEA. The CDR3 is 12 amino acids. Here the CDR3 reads CSVVGGLGEQYF. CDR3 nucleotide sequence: TGCAGCGTTGTCGGGGGATTGGGAGAGCAGTACTTC.